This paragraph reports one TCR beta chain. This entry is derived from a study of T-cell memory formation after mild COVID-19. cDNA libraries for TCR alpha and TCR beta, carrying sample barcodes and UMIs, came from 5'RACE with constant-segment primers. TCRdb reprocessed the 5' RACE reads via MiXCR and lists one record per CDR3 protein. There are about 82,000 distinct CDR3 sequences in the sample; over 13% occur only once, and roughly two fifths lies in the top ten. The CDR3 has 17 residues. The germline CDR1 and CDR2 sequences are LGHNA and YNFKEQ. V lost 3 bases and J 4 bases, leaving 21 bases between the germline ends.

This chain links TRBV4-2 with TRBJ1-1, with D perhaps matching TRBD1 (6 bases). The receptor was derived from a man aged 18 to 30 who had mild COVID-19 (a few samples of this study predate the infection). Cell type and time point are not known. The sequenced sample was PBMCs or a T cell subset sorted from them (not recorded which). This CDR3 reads CASSQAGHRELVTEAFF. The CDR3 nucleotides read TGTGCCAGCAGCCAGGCCGGCCACAGGGAATTGGTCACTGAAGCTTTCTTT.